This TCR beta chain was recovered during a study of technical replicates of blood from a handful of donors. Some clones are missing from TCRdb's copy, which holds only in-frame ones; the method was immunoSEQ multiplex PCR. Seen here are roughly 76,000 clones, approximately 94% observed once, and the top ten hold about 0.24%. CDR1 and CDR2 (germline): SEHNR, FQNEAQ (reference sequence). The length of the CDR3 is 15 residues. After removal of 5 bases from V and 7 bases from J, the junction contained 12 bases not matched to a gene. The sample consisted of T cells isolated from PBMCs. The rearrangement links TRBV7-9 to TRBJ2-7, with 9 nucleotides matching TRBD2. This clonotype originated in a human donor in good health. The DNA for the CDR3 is TGTGCCAGCAGCGCGCTAGCGGGATCCGCGGGGGAGCAGTACTTC. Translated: CASSALAGSAGEQYF.